Shown below are 9 T cell receptor beta chains from a single sample sequenced in a study of cytomegalovirus exposure and HLA in healthy donors. The PCR contained 60 Vbeta and 13 Jbeta primers. Here immunoSEQ multiplex PCR was the method, and the copy in TCRdb shows in-frame clones only, minus some. The sample shows some 160,000 clones, roughly 80% of them seen only once. Sequencing was performed on PBMCs. Receptors were obtained from a woman between 40 and 50 years old in good health and CMV-seronegative.

This clone was recorded a few times. The chain carries TRBV28 and TRBJ1-2, with D unresolved. CDR1 MDHEN and CDR2 SYDVKM come from the germline V gene. Trimming shortened V by 3 bases and J by 0 bases, and 8 bases separated the two germline ends. The CDR3 length is 14 residues. The CDR3 nucleotides are TGTGCCAGCAGTTTGCTAGGCTCTAACTATGGCTACACCTTC. Protein sequence: CASSLLGSNYGYTF.

The V call is TRBV7-2, the J call TRBJ2-1, with 9 bases identical to TRBD2. Looked up from germline, CDR1 is SGHTA and CDR2 is FQGNSA. The CDR3 spans 15 residues. Trimming cost V 2 bases and J 6 bases; bases outside gene matches: 5. For the CDR3, the DNA is TGTGCCAGCAGCTTAACCGGGACTAGCCTCAATGAGCAGTTCTTC. It specifies CASSLTGTSLNEQFF.

V gene TRBV5-1 combines with J gene TRBJ2-3; 13 bases are a match to TRBD2. The junction had 6 bases not matched to a gene; V was cut back by 4 bases and J by 1 base. The CDR3 is 17 amino acids. Germline-derived CDR1 and CDR2 are SGHRS and YFSETQ. CDR3 nucleotides: TGCGCCAGCAGCATAGGACTAGCGGGAGCCGGCACAGATACGCAGTATTTT. Translated, it gives CASSIGLAGAGTDTQYF.

This clone was detected only a few times. The gene calls are TRBV6-1 and TRBJ2-7; 8 bases line up with TRBD1. CDR1 is MNHNS and CDR2 is SASEGT in the germline V gene. Germline trimming cut 4 bases from V and 3 bases from J; bases unmatched to any gene: 14. CDR3 size: 17 residues. The CDR3: CASSGSAGGQGRYEQYF. Here the CDR3 DNA reads TGTGCCAGCAGTGGGTCCGCAGGGGGCCAGGGCCGCTACGAGCAGTACTTC.

This CDR3 is CASSWETGGRTGELFF. CDR3 nucleotides: TGTGCCAGCAGCTGGGAAACAGGGGGGCGCACCGGGGAGCTGTTTTTT. The J gene is TRBJ2-2, the V gene TRBV11-2, with 8 positions matching TRBD1. CDR1 and CDR2 from the germline V gene are SGHAT and FQNNGV. The CDR3 contains 16 residues. The V and J ends lost 4 bases and 4 bases, in that order; junction bases with no gene match: 8.

The chain recombines TRBV2 with TRBJ2-7, with 7 bases matching TRBD1. Unmatched junction bases numbered 13, after V lost 8 bases and J lost 3 bases. Germline V gene lookup returns CDR1 SNHLY and CDR2 FYNNEI. The CDR3 covers 15 residues. The CDR3 DNA reads TGTGCCAGCGGTATGGGGACAGAGACCCACTACGAGCAGTACTTC. Translating gives CASGMGTETHYEQYF.

This chain links TRBV5-1 with TRBJ2-5; 8 bases line up with TRBD1. Trimming removed 4 bases from V and 4 bases from J; junction bases left unmatched: 12. Germline loops: CDR1 SGHRS, CDR2 YFSETQ. The CDR3 runs to 16 residues. CDR3 sequence: CASSTVGHTGGETQYF. CDR3 in DNA: TGCGCCAGCAGCACGGTAGGACACACAGGGGGAGAGACCCAGTACTTC.

This CDR3 is CASSPRQVFYGYTF. In DNA form, the CDR3 reads TGTGCCAGCAGCCCCCGACAGGTCTTCTATGGCTACACCTTC. J is TRBJ1-2 and V is TRBV7-2, with a weak D call TRBD1 (6 bases). CDR3 length: 14 residues. Germline-derived CDR1 and CDR2 are SGHTA and FQGNSA. V lost 5 bases and J 4 bases, leaving 14 bases between the germline ends. Based on the CDR3 plus reference TRBV7-2 and TRBJ1-2, the full variable domain is GAGVSQSPSNKVTEKGKDVELRCDPISGHTALYWYRQSLGQGLEFLIYFQGNSAPDKSGLPSDRFSAERTGGSVSTLTIQRTQQEDSAVYLCASSPRQVFYGYTFGSGTRLTVV.

V is TRBV18 and J is TRBJ2-7; D is undetermined. With 1 base removed from V and 0 bases from J, the gap between germline ends came to 7 bases. Germline values: CDR1 KGHSH, CDR2 LQKENI. This CDR3 spans 14 amino acids. The CDR3 reads CASSPQADSYEQYF. The CDR3 DNA reads TGTGCCAGCTCACCACAGGCGGACTCCTACGAGCAGTACTTC. Combining the CDR3 with reference TRBV18 and TRBJ2-7 gives the whole variable domain NAGVMQNPRHLVRRRGQEARLRCSPMKGHSHVYWYRQLPEEGLKFMVYLQKENIIDESGMPKERFSAEFPKEGPSILRIQQVVRGDSAAYFCASSPQADSYEQYFGPGTRLTVT.